Shown below are 8 T cell receptor beta chains from a single sample sequenced in a study of graft-versus-host responses after intestinal transplantation (dated by TCRdb to the early 2020s). The library was generated by the immunoSEQ multiplex PCR assay. Held by TCRdb, this immuneACCESS table contains in-frame sequences only and omits some clones. Under half of the omission traces to an unresolved V gene where checked; the cause of the rest is unknown. For this sample there are some 100,000 clones; under 95% appear just once. Together, the top ten hold over 0.06% of the sample. The time point label, read with the paper, signifies: cells obtained before transplantation from donor or recipient. What these receptors recognize is not known. Specimen: unstimulated CD8+ T cells sorted from spleen or lymph node cells, collected before transplant. These TCRs come from a human donor who was the organ donor for an intestinal transplant.

The chain uses TRBV5-4 and TRBJ2-5; maybe TRBD2 (5 bases). V dropped 6 bases and J dropped 3 bases, with 30 bases sitting between them. Germline lookup yields CDR1 SGHNT and CDR2 YYREEE (reference sequence). The CDR3 has 19 amino acids. CDR3 DNA sequence: TGTGCCAGCACCCCGATGGGTGAATATTCCTGGACGGGAAAAGAGACCCAGTACTTC. Amino acids: CASTPMGEYSWTGKETQYF.

J is TRBJ2-5 and V is TRBV6-5; D is possibly TRBD2 (6 bases). The CDR3 is 13 residues long. The germline V gene has CDR1 MNHEY and CDR2 SVGAGI. Trimming left V 4 bases short and J 2 bases short, with 8 bases between. The CDR3 DNA follows: TGTGCCAGCAGTTTTGGGGGGCAAGAGACCCAGTACTTC. Translation: CASSFGGQETQYF.

The chain carries TRBV10-2 and TRBJ2-5; D uncertain. Germline CDR1 and CDR2: WSHSY and SAAADI. CDR3 length equals 13 residues. Trimming pared 3 bases from V and 4 bases from J, leaving 9 bases between. The CDR3 loop is CASSERWSETQYF. In nucleotides, the CDR3 is TGCGCCAGCAGTGAACGGTGGTCAGAGACCCAGTACTTC.

The chain is built from TRBV6-5 and TRBJ2-2, with D unclear. There are 13 residues in the CDR3. Deletions cut 6 bases from V and 6 bases from J, with 11 bases between. The germline CDR1 and CDR2 sequences are MNHEY and SVGAGI. DNA for the CDR3: TGTGCCAGCAGCCACTTTTCCCCCGGGGAGCTGTTTTTT. Translated: CASSHFSPGELFF.

The J gene is TRBJ1-1, the V gene TRBV9; no firm D call. Germline V gene sequence: CDR1 SGDLS, CDR2 YYNGEE. Deletions cut 2 bases from V and 4 bases from J, with 9 bases between. This CDR3 comprises 13 residues. The DNA of the CDR3 is TGTGCCAGCAGCGTCGGGGTGGGCACTGAAGCTTTCTTT. Protein sequence: CASSVGVGTEAFF.

The chain recombines TRBV29-1 with TRBJ2-5; a possible D gene is TRBD2 (6 bases). Germline-derived CDR1 and CDR2 are SQVTM and ANQGSEA. The germline V and J ends were trimmed by 0 bases and 5 bases, with 16 bases remaining between them. The CDR3 extends over 15 amino acids. DNA for the CDR3: TGCAGCGTTGAAGAAATCGGGGGACTTCGGGAGACCCAGTACTTC. It codes for CSVEEIGGLRETQYF.

This chain joins TRBV7-2 and TRBJ2-3; 8 nucleotides line up with TRBD2. V shed 4 bases and J 0 bases; nucleotides not matched to a gene: 3. The CDR3 loop spans 15 amino acids. Germline V gene sequence: CDR1 SGHTA, CDR2 FQGNSA. The CDR3 protein is CASSYPGGSTDTQYF. The CDR3 nucleotides read TGTGCCAGCAGCTACCCGGGGGGGAGCACAGATACGCAGTATTTT.

V gene TRBV4-1 combines with J gene TRBJ2-3; possibly TRBD1 for D (6 bases). The CDR3 length is 15 residues. Germline-derived CDR1 and CDR2 are MGHRA and YSYEKL. V was trimmed by 2 bases and J by 4 bases, leaving 13 bases between them. CDR3 sequence reads: CASSQLPGVSDTQYF. The DNA of the CDR3 is TGCGCCAGCAGCCAACTACCAGGGGTGTCAGATACGCAGTATTTT.